What follows are 4 T cell receptor beta chains derived from one specimen sequenced in a study of T-cell reconstitution after alpha-beta-depleted transplantation in children. Unique molecular identifiers tagged the TCRbeta library. TCRdb fed the PCR reads into MiXCR, producing one record per CDR3 protein. The sample includes about 180,000 distinct CDR3 sequences, 11% of them seen just once. The sample here was PBMCs, taken before TCRalphabeta/CD19-depleted stem cell transplant. Source of these receptors: a boy younger than 10 with acute myeloid leukemia, due to receive a stem cell transplant.

This clonotype was seen repeatedly, ten times or more. V gene TRBV6-5 combines with J gene TRBJ1-2; D not resolved. The CDR3 extends over 13 amino acids. Trimming removed 5 bases from V and 6 bases from J, with 13 bases in between. Germline assignment: CDR1 MNHEY and CDR2 SVGAGI. The CDR3 loop is CASSNREWDGYTF. The DNA of the CDR3 is TGTGCCAGCAGTAACAGAGAGTGGGATGGCTACACCTTC.

This clonotype showed up many times. The gene calls are TRBV6-5 and TRBJ2-3; tentatively, D is TRBD2 (5 bases). The germline gives CDR1 MNHEY, CDR2 SVGAGI. The CDR3 runs 13 residues. V was clipped by 0 bases and J by 5 bases, with 6 bases between them. CDR3 bases: TGTGCCAGCAGTTACTCAGGGAGAGATACGCAGTATTTT. Amino acid sequence: CASSYSGRDTQYF.

This clonotype appeared many times. CDR3 nucleotides: TGTGCCAGCAGTCCCCACACGAACACTGAAGCTTTCTTT. It encodes CASSPHTNTEAFF. The V and J genes are TRBV6-1 and TRBJ1-1; D is unclear. Trimming cost V 5 bases and J 1 base, with 8 bases left between them. This CDR3 is 13 amino acids long. From germline, CDR1 is MNHNS and CDR2 SASEGT.

A word on this clonotype: This clone may be a read error of a much larger clone one base away. The chain joins TRBV5-5 to TRBJ1-5; D call uncertain. The germline V gene encodes CDR1 SGHKS and CDR2 YYEKEE (reference sequence). This CDR3 contains 16 residues. The CDR3 sequence is CANSNLLQGSNQPQHF. The CDR3 DNA reads as TGTGCCAACAGCAATCTCCTGCAAGGTAGCAATCAGCCCCAGCATTTT.